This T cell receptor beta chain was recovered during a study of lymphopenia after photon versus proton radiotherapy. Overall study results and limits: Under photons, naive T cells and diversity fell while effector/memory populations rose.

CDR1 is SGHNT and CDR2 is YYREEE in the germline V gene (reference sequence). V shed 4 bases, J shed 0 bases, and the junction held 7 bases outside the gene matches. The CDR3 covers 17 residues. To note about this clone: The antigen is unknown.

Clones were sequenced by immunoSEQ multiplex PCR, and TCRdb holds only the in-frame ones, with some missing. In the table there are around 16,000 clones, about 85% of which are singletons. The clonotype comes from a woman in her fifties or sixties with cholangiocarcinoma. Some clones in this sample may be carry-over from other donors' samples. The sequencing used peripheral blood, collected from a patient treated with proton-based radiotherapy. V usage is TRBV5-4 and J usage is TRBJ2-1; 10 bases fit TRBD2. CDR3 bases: TGTGCCAGCAGCCCAGGACTAGCGGCTTTCTCCTACAATGAGCAGTTCTTC. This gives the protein CASSPGLAAFSYNEQFF.